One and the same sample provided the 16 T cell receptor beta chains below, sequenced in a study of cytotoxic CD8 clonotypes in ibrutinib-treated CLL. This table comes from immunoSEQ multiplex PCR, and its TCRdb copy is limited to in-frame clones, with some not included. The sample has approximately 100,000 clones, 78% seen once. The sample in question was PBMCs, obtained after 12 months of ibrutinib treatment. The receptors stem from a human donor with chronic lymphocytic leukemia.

CDR3 coding DNA: TGTGCCAGTAGGACCGATACTACCGGGACAGGGCCCTATGGCTACACCTTC. It yields the protein CASRTDTTGTGPYGYTF. V gene TRBV19 combines with J gene TRBJ1-2; 9 bases line up with TRBD1. The CDR3 length is 17 residues. The germline V gene encodes CDR1 LNHDA and CDR2 SQIVND (reference sequence). The V and J ends lost 6 bases and 4 bases, in that order; junction bases with no gene match: 15.

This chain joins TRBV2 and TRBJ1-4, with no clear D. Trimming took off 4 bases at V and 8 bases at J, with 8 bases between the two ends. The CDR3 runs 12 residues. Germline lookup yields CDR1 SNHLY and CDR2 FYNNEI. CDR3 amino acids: CASSGEWEKLFF. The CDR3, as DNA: TGTGCCAGCAGTGGTGAATGGGAAAAACTGTTTTTT.

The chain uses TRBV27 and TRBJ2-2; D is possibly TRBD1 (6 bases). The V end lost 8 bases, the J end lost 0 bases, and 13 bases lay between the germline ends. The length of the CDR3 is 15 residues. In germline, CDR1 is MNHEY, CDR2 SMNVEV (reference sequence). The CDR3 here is CASAVQGSNTGELFF. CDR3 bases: TGTGCCAGCGCCGTACAGGGATCGAACACCGGGGAGCTGTTTTTT.

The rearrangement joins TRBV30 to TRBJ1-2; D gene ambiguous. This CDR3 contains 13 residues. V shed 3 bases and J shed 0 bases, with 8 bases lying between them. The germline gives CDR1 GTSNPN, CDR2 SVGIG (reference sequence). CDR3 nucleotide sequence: TGTGCCTGGAGCCTAGACACTAACTATGGCTACACCTTC. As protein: CAWSLDTNYGYTF.

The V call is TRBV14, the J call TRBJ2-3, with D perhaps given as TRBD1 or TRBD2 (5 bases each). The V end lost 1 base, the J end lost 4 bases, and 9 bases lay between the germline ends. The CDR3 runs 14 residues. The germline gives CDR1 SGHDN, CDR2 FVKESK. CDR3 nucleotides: TGTGCCAGCAGCCAAGGAGGGACCGCAGATACGCAGTATTTT. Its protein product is CASSQGGTADTQYF. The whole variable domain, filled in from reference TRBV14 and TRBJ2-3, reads EAGVTQFPSHSVIEKGQTVTLRCDPISGHDNLYWYRRVMGKEIKFLLHFVKESKQDESGMPNNRFLAERTGGTYSTLKVQPAELEDSGVYFCASSQGGTADTQYFGPGTRLTVL.

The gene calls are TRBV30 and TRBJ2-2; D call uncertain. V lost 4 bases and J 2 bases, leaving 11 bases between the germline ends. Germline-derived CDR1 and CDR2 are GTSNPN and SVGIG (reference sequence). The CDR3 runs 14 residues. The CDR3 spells CAWIRQENTGELFF. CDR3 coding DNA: TGTGCCTGGATAAGGCAGGAAAACACCGGGGAGCTGTTTTTT.

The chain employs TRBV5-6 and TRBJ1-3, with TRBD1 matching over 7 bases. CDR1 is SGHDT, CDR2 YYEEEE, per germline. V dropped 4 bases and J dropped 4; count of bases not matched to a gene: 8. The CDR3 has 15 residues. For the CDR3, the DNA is TGTGCCAGCAGCCCTACTACAGGGGCCGGAAACACCATATATTTT. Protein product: CASSPTTGAGNTIYF.

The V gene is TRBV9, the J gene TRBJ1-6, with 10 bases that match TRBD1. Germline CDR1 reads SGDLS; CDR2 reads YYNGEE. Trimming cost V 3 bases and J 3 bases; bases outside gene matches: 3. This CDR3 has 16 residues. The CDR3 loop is CASSARDRGYNSPLHF. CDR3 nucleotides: TGTGCCAGCAGCGCGAGGGACAGGGGCTATAATTCACCCCTCCACTTT.

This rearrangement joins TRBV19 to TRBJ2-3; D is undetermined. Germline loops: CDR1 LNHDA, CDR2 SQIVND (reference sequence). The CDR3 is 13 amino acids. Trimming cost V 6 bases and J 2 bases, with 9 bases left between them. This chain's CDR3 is CASRVSNTDTQYF. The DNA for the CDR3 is TGTGCCAGTAGGGTCTCAAACACAGATACGCAGTATTTT.

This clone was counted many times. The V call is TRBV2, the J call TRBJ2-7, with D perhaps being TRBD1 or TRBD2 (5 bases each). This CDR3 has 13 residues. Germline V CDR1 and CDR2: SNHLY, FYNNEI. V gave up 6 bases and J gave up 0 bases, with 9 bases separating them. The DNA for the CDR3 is TGTGCCAGCAGGGCCGGGACCTCCTACGAGCAGTACTTC. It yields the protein CASRAGTSYEQYF.

CDR3 coding DNA: TGTGCCAGCAGGGAAGTTCCTACCCAAGAGACCCAGTACTTC. This gives the protein CASREVPTQETQYF. The V gene is TRBV7-2, the J gene TRBJ2-5; D not resolved. In germline, CDR1 is SGHTA, CDR2 FQGNSA. The CDR3 has 14 residues. The V end was cut by 6 bases, the J end by 1 base, with 12 bases between.

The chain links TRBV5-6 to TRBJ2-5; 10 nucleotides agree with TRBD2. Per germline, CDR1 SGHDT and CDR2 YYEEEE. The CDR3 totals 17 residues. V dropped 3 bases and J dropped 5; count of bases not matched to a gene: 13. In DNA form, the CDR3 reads TGTGCCAGCAGCTACAGATCTAGCGGGGGTTATCAGGAGACCCAGTACTTC. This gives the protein CASSYRSSGGYQETQYF.

The CDR3 nucleotides read TGTGCCACCCAAAGCTGGAGGGGCGAGGAAGATACGCAGTATTTT. It is translated as CATQSWRGEEDTQYF. The chain combines TRBV15 with TRBJ2-3; possibly TRBD2 for D (6 bases). CDR3 length equals 15 residues. V dropped 8 bases and J dropped 5 bases, with 20 bases sitting between them. Germline assignment: CDR1 LNHNV and CDR2 YYDKDF (reference sequence).

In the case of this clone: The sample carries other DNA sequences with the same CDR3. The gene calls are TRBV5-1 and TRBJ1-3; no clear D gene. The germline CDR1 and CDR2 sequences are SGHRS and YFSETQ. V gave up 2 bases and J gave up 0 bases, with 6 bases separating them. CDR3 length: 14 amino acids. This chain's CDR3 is CASSLEGSGNTIYF. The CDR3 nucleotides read TGCGCCAGCAGCTTAGAGGGCTCTGGAAACACCATATATTTT.

CDR3 DNA sequence: TGCGCCAGCAGCCCTCCCGGGACAGGGGACGAAAAACTGTTTTTT. Protein sequence: CASSPPGTGDEKLFF. The V gene is TRBV4-1, the J gene TRBJ1-4; 10 bases align to TRBD1. The CDR3 has 15 amino acids. Unmatched junction bases numbered 7, after V lost 4 bases and J lost 8 bases. Germline loops: CDR1 MGHRA, CDR2 YSYEKL.

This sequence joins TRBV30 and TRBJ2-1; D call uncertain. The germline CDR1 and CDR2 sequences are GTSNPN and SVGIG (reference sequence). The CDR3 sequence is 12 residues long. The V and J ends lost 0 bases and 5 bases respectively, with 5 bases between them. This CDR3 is CAWSVAHNEQFF. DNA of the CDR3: TGTGCCTGGAGTGTAGCCCACAATGAGCAGTTCTTC.